Below, 25 T cell receptor beta chains from the same sample are listed, as sequenced in a study of tumor-infiltrating lymphocytes in localized non-small cell lung cancer listed by TCRdb under 2021. Receptors were amplified or captured by the immunoSEQ multiplex PCR assay. TCRdb limited this immuneACCESS table to in-frame rearrangements with V and J called. A share of clones is missing; checked studies link under half to unresolved V genes, and the rest is unexplained. The sample profile shows approximately 15,000 clones; about three quarters of them were found once. The ten most abundant clones make up around 6.3% of the sample. The sequenced sample consisted of lung tumor tissue. All receptors come from a human donor with non-small cell lung cancer.

In this sample, this clone turned up a few times. The chain is built from TRBV6-1 and TRBJ1-5, with 7 bases lining up with TRBD1. V shed 4 bases and J 9 bases; nucleotides not matched to a gene: 6. The CDR3 length is 13 residues. Germline CDR1 is MNHNS and CDR2 is SASEGT. The DNA for the CDR3 is TGTGCCAGCAGTGCGACAGGGAATGGGCCCCAGCATTTT. It translates to CASSATGNGPQHF.

This rearrangement joins TRBV7-9 to TRBJ2-7; D not resolved. The germline V and J ends were trimmed by 2 bases and 5 bases, with 10 bases remaining between them. CDR3 length: 13 amino acids. Germline V gives CDR1 SEHNR, CDR2 FQNEAQ (reference sequence). The CDR3 loop reads CASSLMGSDEQYF. The CDR3 bases are TGTGCCAGCAGCTTAATGGGCTCGGACGAGCAGTACTTC.

The chain recombines TRBV7-9 with TRBJ1-1; 7 bases agree with TRBD1. Losses at the gene ends were 1 base for V and 6 bases for J; bases not matched to a gene: 8. CDR3 size: 15 residues. CDR1 and CDR2 (germline): SEHNR, FQNEAQ (reference sequence). For the CDR3, the DNA is TGTGCCAGCAGCTTAGGGACCGGGACAGTTGCTGAAGCTTTCTTT. It translates to CASSLGTGTVAEAFF.

The chain recombines TRBV19 with TRBJ1-5; D not resolved. This CDR3 has 13 amino acids. Between the trimmed V and J ends, which lost 0 bases and 4 bases, there was a span of 4 bases. The germline CDR1 and CDR2 sequences are LNHDA and SQIVND (reference sequence). CDR3 region: CASSIERNQPQHF. The CDR3 coding sequence is TGTGCCAGTAGTATAGAAAGGAATCAGCCCCAGCATTTT.

J is TRBJ1-5 and V is TRBV27; D perhaps matches TRBD1 (5 bases). Germline loops: CDR1 MNHEY, CDR2 SMNVEV (reference sequence). This CDR3 comprises 15 residues. Trimming removed 8 bases from V and 4 bases from J, with 18 bases in between. Written as DNA, the CDR3 is TGTGCCAGCTCCCCTTGGGGCCCCGGGAATCAGCCCCAGCATTTT. Encoded protein: CASSPWGPGNQPQHF.

The count of this clone is one. The chain employs TRBV7-9 and TRBJ1-2; TRBD1 agrees at 9 bases. The V gene's germline CDR1 is SEHNR and CDR2 FQNEAQ (reference sequence). This CDR3 contains 13 residues. The ends lost 5 bases at V and 7 bases at J; junction bases unmatched: 5. The CDR3 region is CASSRGQGGGYTF. Written as DNA, the CDR3 is TGTGCCAGCAGCCGGGGACAGGGCGGTGGCTACACCTTC.

This clone was seen a handful of times. The chain carries TRBV7-2 and TRBJ2-7, with 7 positions matching TRBD1. The CDR3 is made up of 15 amino acids. The J segment lost 3 bases and the V segment lost 1 base, leaving 6 bases of the junction unmatched. Germline assignment: CDR1 SGHTA and CDR2 FQGNSA. In DNA form, the CDR3 reads TGTGCCAGCAGCTTAGAGGGCCACAGGGGCTACGAGCAGTACTTC. Its translation: CASSLEGHRGYEQYF.

This clone was detected once. The chain is built from TRBV11-2 and TRBJ2-1; D is uncertain. CDR3 size: 13 residues. The V and J ends lost 1 base and 4 bases respectively, with 5 bases between them. CDR1 is SGHAT, CDR2 FQNNGV, per germline. Here the CDR3 DNA reads TGTGCCAGCAGCTTAGTGCAGTACAATGAGCAGTTCTTC. This encodes CASSLVQYNEQFF.

J is TRBJ2-7 and V is TRBV11-2, with 11 bases lining up with TRBD1. J was trimmed by 1 base and V by 5 bases; bases with no gene match: 4. The CDR3 is made up of 15 amino acids. Per germline, CDR1 SGHAT and CDR2 FQNNGV. The CDR3 spells CASSPGTGGSYEQYF. The DNA for the CDR3 is TGTGCCAGCAGCCCCGGGACAGGGGGATCCTACGAGCAGTACTTC.

The chain carries TRBV2 and TRBJ2-7; 9 bases map to TRBD1. The CDR3 is 17 amino acids. CDR1 and CDR2 from the germline V gene are SNHLY and FYNNEI. V trimming: 6 bases; J trimming: 9 bases; junction bases outside the gene matches: 21. The CDR3: CASSITGPPGQGDAQYF. The CDR3 bases are TGTGCCAGCAGCATCACAGGCCCACCGGGACAGGGCGACGCGCAGTACTTC.

This clone showed up just a few times. The chain joins TRBV4-3 to TRBJ1-2, with D uncertain. Per germline, CDR1 LGHNA and CDR2 YSLEER. Trimming left V 0 bases short and J 1 base short, with 6 bases between. The CDR3 has 14 residues. As DNA, the CDR3 is TGCGCCAGCAGCCAAGATTGGGTTAACTATGGCTACACCTTC. Translated: CASSQDWVNYGYTF.

The table lists this clone with a count of one. The chain has TRBV28 and TRBJ1-1; TRBD1 might be the D (5 bases). This CDR3 is 15 amino acids long. Germline lookup yields CDR1 MDHEN and CDR2 SYDVKM. V shed 7 bases and J shed 1 base, with 16 bases lying between them. This CDR3 reads CASTPAGLGNTEAFF. CDR3 bases: TGTGCCAGCACCCCCGCGGGACTTGGGAACACTGAAGCTTTCTTT.

Relative to its sample, this clone is medium-sized. The V gene is TRBV29-1, the J gene TRBJ1-2; 10 nucleotides agree with TRBD1. With V trimmed by 7 bases and J by 7 bases, 12 bases remained unmatched. Germline lookup yields CDR1 SQVTM and CDR2 ANQGSEA. There are 14 residues in the CDR3. The CDR3 loop reads CSAGPGTGDTGYTF. The CDR3, as DNA: TGCAGCGCCGGTCCCGGGACAGGGGATACTGGCTACACCTTC.

V is TRBV6-5 and J is TRBJ2-1, with 16 bases matching TRBD2. The J segment lost 15 bases and the V segment lost 4 bases, leaving 3 bases of the junction unmatched. The CDR3 is made up of 13 amino acids. Looked up from germline, CDR1 is MNHEY and CDR2 is SVGAGI. The CDR3 DNA reads as TGTGCCAGCAGTTCGGGACTAGCGGGGGGGTGGTTCTTC. Encoded protein: CASSSGLAGGWFF.

The rearrangement links TRBV28 to TRBJ2-7; 9 nucleotides match TRBD2. The germline V gene encodes CDR1 MDHEN and CDR2 SYDVKM. V shed 7 bases and J 4 bases; nucleotides not matched to a gene: 5. This CDR3 is built from 13 residues. The CDR3 coding sequence is TGTGCCAGCACCGGGACTAGCTTGTACGAGCAGTACTTC. Its protein product is CASTGTSLYEQYF.

The chain employs TRBV4-3 and TRBJ2-2; 7 nucleotides line up with TRBD2. This CDR3 region has 18 residues. Per the germline V gene, CDR1 is LGHNA and CDR2 is YSLEER. Germline trimming cut 0 bases from V and 6 bases from J; bases unmatched to any gene: 13. The CDR3 reads CASSQDFRWEGRSGELFF. In DNA form, the CDR3 reads TGCGCCAGCAGCCAAGATTTCCGGTGGGAGGGCCGATCCGGGGAGCTGTTTTTT.

The CDR3 here is CAISSQIGTYNEQFF. The CDR3 DNA follows: TGTGCCATCAGTTCCCAGATAGGAACCTACAATGAGCAGTTCTTC. This chain connects TRBV10-3 to TRBJ2-1, with unresolved D. V gave up 5 bases and J gave up 2 bases, with 13 bases separating them. Per the germline V gene, CDR1 is ENHRY and CDR2 is SYGVKD. The CDR3 consists of 15 residues.

This chain links TRBV5-1 with TRBJ2-5; 10 bases line up with TRBD2. The CDR3 is 17 amino acids. The germline gives CDR1 SGHRS, CDR2 YFSETQ. V dropped 1 base and J dropped 2; count of bases not matched to a gene: 8. Here the CDR3 reads CASSLRASGGGQETQYF. The CDR3 region has the DNA TGCGCCAGCAGCTTGCGGGCTAGCGGGGGAGGGCAAGAGACCCAGTACTTC.

This clone has only a few counts. The V gene is TRBV6-6, the J gene TRBJ1-2; a possible D gene is TRBD1 (6 bases). V shed 6 bases and J shed 6 bases, with 14 bases lying between them. Germline V gene data show CDR1 as MNHNY and CDR2 as SVGAGI (reference sequence). There are 13 residues in the CDR3. CDR3 in DNA: TGTGCCAGCAGCCCCGGATACAGGGATGGCTACACCTTC. Translating it yields CASSPGYRDGYTF.

This clone was recorded a few times. The V call is TRBV19, the J call TRBJ2-1; D call uncertain. The CDR3 sequence is 17 residues long. V gave up 2 bases and J gave up 5 bases, with 19 bases separating them. CDR1 and CDR2 from the germline V gene are LNHDA and SQIVND (reference sequence). CDR3 nucleotides: TGTGCCAGTAGTATAACCCCTGCTAGTGGCCTAAACAATGAGCAGTTCTTC. This codes for CASSITPASGLNNEQFF. The whole variable domain, remainder taken from reference TRBV19 and TRBJ2-1, is DGGITQSPKYLFRKEGQNVTLSCEQNLNHDAMYWYRQDPGQGLRLIYYSQIVNDFQKGDIAEGYSVSREKKESFPLTVTSAQKNPTAFYLCASSITPASGLNNEQFFGPGTRLTVL.

The V gene is TRBV11-3, the J gene TRBJ2-7; 9 positions agree with TRBD2. The CDR3 length is 17 residues. Per the germline V gene, CDR1 is SGHNT and CDR2 is YENEEA. V shed 0 bases, J shed 3 bases, and the junction held 9 bases outside the gene matches. This chain's CDR3 is CASSLEGLAGRLYEQYF. The CDR3 DNA reads TGTGCCAGCAGCTTAGAAGGGCTAGCGGGGAGGCTCTACGAGCAGTACTTC.

V and J are TRBV6-1 and TRBJ2-7; D may be TRBD1 or TRBD2 (6 bases each). In germline, CDR1 is MNHNS, CDR2 SASEGT. Trimming took 5 bases from V and 6 from J, leaving 14 bases between them. The CDR3 covers 13 residues. The chain's CDR3 is CASSSLQGGEQYF. The CDR3 DNA follows: TGTGCCAGCAGTAGCTTACAGGGAGGCGAGCAGTACTTC.

The genes are TRBV27 and TRBJ2-4, with 7 bases identical to TRBD2. CDR3 length equals 15 residues. Per the germline V gene, CDR1 is MNHEY and CDR2 is SMNVEV (reference sequence). Trimming at V came to 4 bases and at J to 7 bases, leaving 10 bases not matched to a gene. In DNA, the CDR3 is TGTGCCAGCAGTTCGGGGGGAGGGCCGGGTAACATTCAGTACTTC. Encoded protein: CASSSGGGPGNIQYF.

This rearrangement joins TRBV28 to TRBJ2-3, with 7 bases that match TRBD2. The CDR3 covers 18 residues. Germline V gene sequence: CDR1 MDHEN, CDR2 SYDVKM. After removal of 8 bases from V and 0 bases from J, the junction contained 17 bases not matched to a gene. This CDR3 reads CASPQAPGRPSSTDTQYF. The CDR3 DNA follows: TGTGCCAGCCCCCAGGCTCCCGGGAGGCCATCTAGCACAGATACGCAGTATTTT.

The chain recombines TRBV15 with TRBJ1-4; D unresolved. The ends were cut back, 0 bases at V and 12 bases at J, with 5 bases in the middle. The CDR3 has 11 amino acids. CDR1 and CDR2 (germline): LNHNV, YYDKDF (reference sequence). The CDR3 sequence: CATSRDAQLFF. CDR3 nucleotide sequence: TGTGCCACCAGCAGAGATGCCCAACTGTTTTTT.